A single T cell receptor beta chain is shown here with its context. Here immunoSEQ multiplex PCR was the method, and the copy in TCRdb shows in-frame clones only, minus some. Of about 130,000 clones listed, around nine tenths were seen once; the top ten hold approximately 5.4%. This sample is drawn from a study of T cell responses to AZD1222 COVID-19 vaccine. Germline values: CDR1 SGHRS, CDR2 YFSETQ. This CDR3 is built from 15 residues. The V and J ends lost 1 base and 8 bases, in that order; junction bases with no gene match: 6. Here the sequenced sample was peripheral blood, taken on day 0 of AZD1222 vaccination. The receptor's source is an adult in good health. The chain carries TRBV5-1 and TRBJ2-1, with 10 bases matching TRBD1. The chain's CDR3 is CASSLTGTGVDEQFF. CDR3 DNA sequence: TGCGCCAGCAGCTTGACCGGGACAGGGGTGGATGAGCAGTTCTTC. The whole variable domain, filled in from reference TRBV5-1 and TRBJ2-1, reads KAGVTQTPRYLIKTRGQQVTLSCSPISGHRSVSWYQQTPGQGLQFLFEYFSETQRNKGNFPGRFSGRQFSNSRSEMNVSTLELGDSALYLCASSLTGTGVDEQFFGPGTRLTVL.